This TCR beta chain originates from a study of cytomegalovirus exposure and HLA in healthy donors. Germline V gene sequence: CDR1 LNHDA, CDR2 SQIVND (reference sequence). The CDR3 loop spans 16 amino acids. Trimming cost V 3 bases and J 0 bases, with 11 bases left between them. Primers included in the PCR were 60 Vbeta and 13 Jbeta primers. Using immunoSEQ multiplex PCR, the repertoire was profiled, and TCRdb retains in-frame clones only, with some absent. The data show 95,000 to 150,000 clones, 78% seen once. The sequence was obtained from a woman in her thirties or forties in good health and CMV-seronegative. The sequenced sample was PBMCs. The V gene is TRBV19, the J gene TRBJ2-2; tentative D call: TRBD2 (6 bases). The CDR3 bases are TGTGCCAGTAGTATCGGAGGGACCGCGAACACCGGGGAGCTGTTTTTT. This gives the protein CASSIGGTANTGELFF.